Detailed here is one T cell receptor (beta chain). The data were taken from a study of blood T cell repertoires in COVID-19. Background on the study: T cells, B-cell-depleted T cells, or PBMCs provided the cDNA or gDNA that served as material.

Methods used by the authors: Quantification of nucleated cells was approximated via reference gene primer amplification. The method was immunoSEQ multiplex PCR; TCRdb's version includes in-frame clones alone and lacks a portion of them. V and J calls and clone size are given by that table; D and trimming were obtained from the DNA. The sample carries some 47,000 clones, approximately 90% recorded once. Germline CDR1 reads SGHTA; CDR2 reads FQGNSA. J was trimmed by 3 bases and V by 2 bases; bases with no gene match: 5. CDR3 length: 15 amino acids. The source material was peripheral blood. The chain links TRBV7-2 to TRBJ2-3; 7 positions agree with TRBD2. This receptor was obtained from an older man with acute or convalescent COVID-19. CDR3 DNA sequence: TGTGCCAGCAGCTTAAATCTCGGGGGGACAGATACGCAGTATTTT. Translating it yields CASSLNLGGTDTQYF.